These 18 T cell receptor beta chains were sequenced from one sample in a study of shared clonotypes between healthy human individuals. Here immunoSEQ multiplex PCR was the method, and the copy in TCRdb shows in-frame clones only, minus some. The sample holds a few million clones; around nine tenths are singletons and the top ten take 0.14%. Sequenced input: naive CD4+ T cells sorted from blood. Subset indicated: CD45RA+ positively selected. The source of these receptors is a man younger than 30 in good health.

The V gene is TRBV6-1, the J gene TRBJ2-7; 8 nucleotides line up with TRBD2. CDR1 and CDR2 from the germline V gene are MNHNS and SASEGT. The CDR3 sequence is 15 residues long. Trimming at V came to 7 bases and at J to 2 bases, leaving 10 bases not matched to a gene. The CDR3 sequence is CASTPGLVVPYEQYF. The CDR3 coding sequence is TGTGCCAGCACCCCGGGACTAGTTGTCCCCTACGAGCAGTACTTC.

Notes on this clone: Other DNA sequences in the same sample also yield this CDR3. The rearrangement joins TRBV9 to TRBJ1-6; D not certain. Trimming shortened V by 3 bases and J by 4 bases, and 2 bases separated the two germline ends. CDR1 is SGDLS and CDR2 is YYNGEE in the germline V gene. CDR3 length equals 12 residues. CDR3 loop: CASSGYNSPLHF. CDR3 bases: TGTGCCAGCAGCGGTTATAATTCACCCCTCCACTTT.

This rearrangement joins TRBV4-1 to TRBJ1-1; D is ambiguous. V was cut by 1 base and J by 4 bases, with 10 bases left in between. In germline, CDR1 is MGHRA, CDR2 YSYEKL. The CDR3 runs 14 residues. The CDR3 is CASSQGQSLTEAFF. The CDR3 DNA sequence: TGCGCCAGCAGCCAAGGGCAGAGCCTCACTGAAGCTTTCTTT.

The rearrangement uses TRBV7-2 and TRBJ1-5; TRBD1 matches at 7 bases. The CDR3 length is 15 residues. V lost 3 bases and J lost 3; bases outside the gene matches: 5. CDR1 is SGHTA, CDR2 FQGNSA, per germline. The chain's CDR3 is CASSFEGANNQPQHF. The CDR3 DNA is TGTGCCAGCAGCTTTGAGGGGGCGAACAATCAGCCCCAGCATTTT.

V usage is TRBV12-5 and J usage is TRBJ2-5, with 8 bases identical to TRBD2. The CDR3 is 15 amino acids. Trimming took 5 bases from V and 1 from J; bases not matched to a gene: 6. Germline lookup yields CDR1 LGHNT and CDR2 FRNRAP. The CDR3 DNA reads TGTGCTAGTGGTACACTTACTAGCGGCCAAGAGACCCAGTACTTC. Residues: CASGTLTSGQETQYF. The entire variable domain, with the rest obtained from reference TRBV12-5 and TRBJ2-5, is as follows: DARVTQTPRHKVTEMGQEVTMRCQPILGHNTVFWYRQTMMQGLELLAYFRNRAPLDDSGMPKDRFSAEMPDATLATLKIQPSEPRDSAVYFCASGTLTSGQETQYFGPGTRLLVL.

The chain's CDR3 is CASRAGGNTEAFF. The CDR3 region has the DNA TGTGCCAGCCGGGCGGGGGGGAACACTGAAGCTTTCTTT. The chain couples TRBV6-5 to TRBJ1-1, with D possibly TRBD1 on 5 matching bases. Trimming pared 8 bases from V and 1 base from J, leaving 11 bases between. CDR1 is MNHEY, CDR2 SVGAGI, per germline. The CDR3 extends over 13 amino acids.

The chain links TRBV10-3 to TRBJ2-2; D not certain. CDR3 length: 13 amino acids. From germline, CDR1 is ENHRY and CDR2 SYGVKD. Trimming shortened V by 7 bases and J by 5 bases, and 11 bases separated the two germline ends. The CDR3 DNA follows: TGTGCCATCATGGGGTCGGTTACCGGGGAGCTGTTTTTT. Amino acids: CAIMGSVTGELFF.

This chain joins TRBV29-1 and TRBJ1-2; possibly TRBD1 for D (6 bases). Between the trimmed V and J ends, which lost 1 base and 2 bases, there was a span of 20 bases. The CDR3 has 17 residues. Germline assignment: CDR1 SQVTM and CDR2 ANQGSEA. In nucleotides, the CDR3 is TGCAGCGTTGAAGGCGTATTCGGGGGCAGGGGAAACTATGGCTACACCTTC. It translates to CSVEGVFGGRGNYGYTF.

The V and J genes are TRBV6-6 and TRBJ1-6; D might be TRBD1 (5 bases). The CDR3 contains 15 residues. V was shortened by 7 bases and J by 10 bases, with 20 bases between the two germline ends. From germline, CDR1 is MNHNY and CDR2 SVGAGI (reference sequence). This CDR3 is CASTGPQGWGSPLHF. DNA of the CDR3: TGTGCCAGCACTGGGCCCCAGGGATGGGGCTCACCCCTCCACTTT.

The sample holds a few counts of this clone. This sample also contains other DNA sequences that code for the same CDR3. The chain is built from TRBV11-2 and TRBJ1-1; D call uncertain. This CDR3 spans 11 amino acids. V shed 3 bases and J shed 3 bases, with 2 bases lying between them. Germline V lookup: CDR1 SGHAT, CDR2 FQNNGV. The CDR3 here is CASSLDTEAFF. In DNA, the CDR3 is TGTGCCAGCAGCTTGGACACTGAAGCTTTCTTT.

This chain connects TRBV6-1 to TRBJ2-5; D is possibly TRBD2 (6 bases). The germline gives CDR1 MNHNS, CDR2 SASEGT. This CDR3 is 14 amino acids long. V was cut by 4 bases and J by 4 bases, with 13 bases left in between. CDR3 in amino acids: CASSGVPGGETQYF. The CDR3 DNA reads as TGTGCCAGCAGTGGGGTTCCCGGGGGAGAGACCCAGTACTTC.

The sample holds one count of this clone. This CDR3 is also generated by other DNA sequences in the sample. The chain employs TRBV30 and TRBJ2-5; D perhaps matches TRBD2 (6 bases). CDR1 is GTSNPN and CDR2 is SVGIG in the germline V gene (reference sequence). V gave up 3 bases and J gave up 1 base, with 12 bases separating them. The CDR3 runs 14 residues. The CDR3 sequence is CAWSLGGSQETQYF. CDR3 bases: TGTGCCTGGAGCTTGGGGGGATCCCAAGAGACCCAGTACTTC.

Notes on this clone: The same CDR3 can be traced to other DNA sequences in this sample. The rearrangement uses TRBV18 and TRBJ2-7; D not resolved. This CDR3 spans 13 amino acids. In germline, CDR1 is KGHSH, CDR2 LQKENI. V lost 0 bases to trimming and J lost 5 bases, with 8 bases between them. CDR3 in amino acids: CASSPPSVNEQYF. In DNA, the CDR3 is TGTGCCAGCTCACCACCGTCGGTAAACGAGCAGTACTTC.

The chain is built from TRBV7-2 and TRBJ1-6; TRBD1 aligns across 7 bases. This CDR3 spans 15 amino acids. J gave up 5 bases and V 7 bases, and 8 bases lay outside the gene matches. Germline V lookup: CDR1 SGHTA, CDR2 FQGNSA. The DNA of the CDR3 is TGTGCCAGCACCCCGACAGGGCCTAATAATTCACCCCTCCACTTT. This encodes CASTPTGPNNSPLHF.

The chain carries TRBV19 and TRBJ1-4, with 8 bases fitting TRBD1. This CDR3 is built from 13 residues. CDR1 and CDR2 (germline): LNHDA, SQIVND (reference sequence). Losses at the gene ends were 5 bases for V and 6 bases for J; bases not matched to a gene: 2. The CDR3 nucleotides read TGTGCCAGTAGTCGGACAGGGTATGAAAAACTGTTTTTT. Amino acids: CASSRTGYEKLFF.

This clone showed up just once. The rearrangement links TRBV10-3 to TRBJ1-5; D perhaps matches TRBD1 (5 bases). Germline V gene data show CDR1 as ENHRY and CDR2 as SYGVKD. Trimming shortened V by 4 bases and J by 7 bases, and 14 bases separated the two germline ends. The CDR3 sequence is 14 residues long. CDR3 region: CAISGSGADQPQHF. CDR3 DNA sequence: TGTGCCATCAGTGGGTCCGGGGCGGACCAGCCCCAGCATTTT.

CDR3 nucleotides: TGTGCCAGCATCCGAGAAGACAGCTATACTAACTATGGCTACACCTTC. The encoded protein is CASIREDSYTNYGYTF. The chain carries TRBV7-9 and TRBJ1-2; D is possibly TRBD1 (5 bases). Germline V lookup: CDR1 SEHNR, CDR2 FQNEAQ (reference sequence). The V gene lost 7 bases and the J gene lost 0 bases, with 18 bases spanning the gap. The CDR3 loop spans 16 amino acids.

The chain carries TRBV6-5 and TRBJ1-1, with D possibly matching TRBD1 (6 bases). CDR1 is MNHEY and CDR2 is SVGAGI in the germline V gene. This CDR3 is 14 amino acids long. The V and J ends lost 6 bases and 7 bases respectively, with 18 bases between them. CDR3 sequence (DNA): TGTGCCAGCAGCTCCGAAGGGGGGAGGGGTGAAGCTTTCTTT. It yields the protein CASSSEGGRGEAFF.